These 2 T cell receptor beta chains were sequenced from one sample in a study of T cell responses to AZD1222 COVID-19 vaccine (dated by TCRdb to about 2021). Read against the paper, the sample's time point label means: baseline before first vaccination. The library was built by means of the immunoSEQ multiplex PCR assay. The clones in this table, taken by TCRdb from immuneACCESS, are in-frame only. Not every clone is retained; where verified, under half of the shortfall comes from an unresolved V gene, and the cause of the rest is unknown. This sample's table lists about 140,000 clones. Approximately 2% of the sample lies in the top ten. The sample taken for sequencing was peripheral blood. The receptors here all came from an adult in good health.

The rearrangement links TRBV19 to TRBJ1-2; a possible D gene is TRBD1 (5 bases). The V and J ends lost 3 bases and 7 bases respectively, with 15 bases between them. Germline V gene data show CDR1 as LNHDA and CDR2 as SQIVND (reference sequence). The CDR3 is 14 residues long. The DNA for the CDR3 is TGTGCCAGTAGTATTAATAGGGGCGCGAGTGGCTACACCTTC. This gives the protein CASSINRGASGYTF.

This rearrangement joins TRBV6-2 or TRBV6-3 to TRBJ1-1; D perhaps matches TRBD1 (5 bases). The ends were cut back, 0 bases at V and 1 base at J, with 18 bases in the middle. Germline V gene data show CDR1 as MNHEY and CDR2 as SVGEGT. This CDR3 has 18 amino acids. CDR3 amino acids: CASSYSWQPGAGNTEAFF. In DNA, the CDR3 is TGTGCCAGCAGTTACTCGTGGCAACCCGGGGCAGGGAACACTGAAGCTTTCTTT.